This record covers a single T cell receptor (beta chain). No antigen is known for it. No per-base quality is available; no much larger clone lies one base away. Every donor was a healthy Caucasian. This entry comes from a study of identical twins (dated by TCRdb to about 2016). A note on the overall study: TCR alpha and beta repertoires from monozygotic twins, unrelated adults of various ages and cord blood were deep-sequenced to test whether fetal clonotypes persist. To rule out contamination, the twin experiments were replicated at different times with different library preparation protocols. Findings and caveats that apply to the study as a whole: In monozygotic twins, out-of-frame TCR alpha sharing was systematically underestimated by recombination models, although the models agreed with sharing between unrelated individuals. The excess sharing between twins in beta out-of-frame sequences was weaker because fewer shared sequences reduced the signal-to-noise ratio. Fewer insertions were carried by abundant cord blood beta clonotypes; a weaker similar trend was observed in young adult naive repertoires, while no such trend was observed in memory repertoires. Zero-insertion analyses could be partly confounded by invariant T cells such as MAIT and iNKT, though diverse VJ usage argued against such confounding for most clonotypes. Compared with coincidental sharing between unrelated individuals, out-of-frame TCR alpha sequences shared between twins showed an excess of sequences with low generation probability. Because the same donors could not be followed over many years, conclusions were based on cross-sectional statistical analysis.

The library was obtained by 5' RACE. Sequencing instrument: Illumina HiSeq 2000. A universal primer binding site was introduced by template switching, and a unique molecular identifier was present in the final cDNA, enabling accurate counting of TCR cDNA molecules. Specific primers in the conserved constant-segment region were used to synthesize first-strand cDNA for the TCR alpha and beta chains. To control for contamination, each cDNA library was double barcoded with a SMART-Mk sample barcode plus Illumina barcodes. Two successive PCR steps introduced TruSeq adapter sequences along with Illumina sample barcodes. The Illumina HiSeq platform was used with custom primers to sequence TCR alpha and beta cDNA libraries. The original methods were these. MiGEC processed the raw reads to extract unique molecular identifiers, while MiXCR was used to determine the CDR3 positions. Recombination models were inferred per individual with the repgenHMM and IGoR tools using an EM algorithm. The analysis of shared clonotypes was done with the tcR package in R, with sharing normalized by the product of cloneset sizes. Out-of-frame nonproductive sequences were analyzed to study raw recombination free of thymic and clonal selection effects. TCRdb reworked the public reads: Q25 trimming with fastp, MiXCR clone assembly, productive beta chains retained. Rows with a matching CDR3 protein are joined into one entry that keeps the most common DNA and genes. These V and J calls are TCRdb output, not the study's own analysis. Within this sample are roughly 1.6 million distinct CDR3 sequences, with around 29% of them counted one time only. The ten most abundant clones make up about 0.27% of the sample.

At the junction V is shortened by 4 bases and J by 7 bases, with 8 bases in between. The CDR3 has 13 amino acids, counting the end cysteine and phenylalanine. The retained sequence is limited to the CDR3, 39 bases, with the frame set at the first base. Via the germline V gene, CDR1 is ENHRY and CDR2 SYGVKD. The sample consisted of cord blood. The clonotype was recovered from a newborn girl in good health. The rearranged segments are TRBV10-3 and TRBJ1-6, with the identity of the D gene unclear. CDR3 protein: CAISGAANSPLHF. The sequenced DNA is TGTGCCATCAGTGGGGCAGCCAATTCACCCCTCCACTTT.